Sequencing of this TCR beta chain was carried out in a study of human T cells and chemical hapten exposure. Study information: Upper back patch tests used 0.01% DPC, scored after 6 days. Largely, small differences in pooled library volume made per-sample TCR yields vary. Mostly female, the patients presented with alopecia areata, totalis or universalis. The study, taken as a whole, reports: Patch test score rose with PT1 expanded TCRs, significant at 8, 16, 32, not 4.

Trimming cost V 0 bases and J 2 bases; bases outside gene matches: 5. CDR3 length equals 15 residues. Germline CDR1 SGHRS, CDR2 YFSETQ. The time point is: pre-sensitization, week 0. Noted treatment: therapeutic diphenylcyclopropenone sensitization with weekly scalp DPC. Via MiXCR, TCRdb re-called the RACE reads, giving one row per CDR3 protein. Counted here are approximately 370,000 distinct CDR3 sequences, 4.5% to 5.5% occurring once; the ten biggest clones make up more than 8%. This clonotype was recorded at least ten times. Its antigen is not known. This TCR was sampled from a woman under 30 with alopecia areata. Some clones in this sample may be carry-over from other donors' samples. This rearrangement joins TRBV5-1 to TRBJ2-7; 7 bases match TRBD1. The specimen was whole blood, collected in connection with sensitization to the hapten diphenylcyclopropenone (DPC). For the CDR3, the DNA is TGCGCCAGCAGCTTGGAGGGGGCTCCGGCCTACGAGCAGTACTTC. Protein: CASSLEGAPAYEQYF. The whole variable domain, filled in from reference TRBV5-1 and TRBJ2-7, reads KAGVTQTPRYLIKTRGQQVTLSCSPISGHRSVSWYQQTPGQGLQFLFEYFSETQRNKGNFPGRFSGRQFSNSRSEMNVSTLELGDSALYLCASSLEGAPAYEQYFGPGTRLTVT.